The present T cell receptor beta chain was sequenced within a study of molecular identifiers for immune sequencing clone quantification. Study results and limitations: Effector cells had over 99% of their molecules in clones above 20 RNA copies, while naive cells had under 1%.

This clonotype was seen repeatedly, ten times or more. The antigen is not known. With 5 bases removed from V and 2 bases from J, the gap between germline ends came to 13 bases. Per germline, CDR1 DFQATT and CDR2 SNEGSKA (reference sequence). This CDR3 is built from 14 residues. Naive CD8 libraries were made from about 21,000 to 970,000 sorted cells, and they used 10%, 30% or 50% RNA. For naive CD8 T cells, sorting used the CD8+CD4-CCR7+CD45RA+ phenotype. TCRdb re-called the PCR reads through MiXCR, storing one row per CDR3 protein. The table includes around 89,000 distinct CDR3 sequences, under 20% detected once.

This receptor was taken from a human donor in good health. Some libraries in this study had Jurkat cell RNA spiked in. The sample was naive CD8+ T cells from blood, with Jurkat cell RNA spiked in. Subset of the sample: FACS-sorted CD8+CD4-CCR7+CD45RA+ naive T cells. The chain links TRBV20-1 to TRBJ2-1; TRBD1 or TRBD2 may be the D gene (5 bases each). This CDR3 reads CSARSGTTYNEQFF. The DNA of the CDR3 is TGCAGTGCTCGCTCCGGGACGACCTACAATGAGCAGTTCTTC.